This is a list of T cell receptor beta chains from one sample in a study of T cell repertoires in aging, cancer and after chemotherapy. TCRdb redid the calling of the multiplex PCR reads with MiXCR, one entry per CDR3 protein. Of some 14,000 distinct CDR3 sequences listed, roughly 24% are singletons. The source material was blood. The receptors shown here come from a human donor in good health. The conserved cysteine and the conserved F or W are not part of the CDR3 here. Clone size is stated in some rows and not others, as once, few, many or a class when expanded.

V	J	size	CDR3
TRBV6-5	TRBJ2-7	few	ASGVSSYEQY
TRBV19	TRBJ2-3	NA	ASSIGPGLGSTDTQY
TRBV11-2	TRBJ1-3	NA	ASITTRGRGNTIY
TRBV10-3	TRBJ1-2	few	AISEFKGYGYT
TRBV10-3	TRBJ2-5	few	AISESRETQY
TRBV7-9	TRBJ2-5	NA	ASSPSGGLRETQY
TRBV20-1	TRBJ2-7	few	SGMSQNNREQY
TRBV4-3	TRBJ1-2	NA	ASSQDEGQGSGYT
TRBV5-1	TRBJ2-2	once	ASSSGQGHTGELF
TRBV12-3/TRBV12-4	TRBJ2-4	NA	ASRGTGNIQY
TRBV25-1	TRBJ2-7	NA	ASSSRTGGRDKSVEQY
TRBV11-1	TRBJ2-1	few	ASSLVIGEQF
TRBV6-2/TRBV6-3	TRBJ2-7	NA	ASSYLRDRGEQY
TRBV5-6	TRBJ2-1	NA	ASSSRTSGGVSSYNEQF
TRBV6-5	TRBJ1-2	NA	ASTGRGQGLPSYGYT
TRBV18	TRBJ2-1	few	ASSGGGSYNEQF